The 17 T cell receptor beta chains given below trace back to one sample, sequenced in a study of T cell changes during pregnancy in multiple sclerosis. This table comes from immunoSEQ multiplex PCR, and its TCRdb copy is limited to in-frame clones, with some not included. The sample consists of more than 40,000 clones, roughly nine tenths of them appearing once. Sequenced material: CD8+ T cells from peripheral blood mononuclear cells, taken in the third trimester of pregnancy. The receptors shown here come from a female donor with multiple sclerosis, enrolled in a pregnancy study.

CDR3 loop: CASSRQGANTDTQYF. The CDR3 DNA reads TGCGCCAGCAGCCGACAGGGGGCTAACACAGATACGCAGTATTTT. V is TRBV4-3 and J is TRBJ2-3, with TRBD1 matching over 10 bases. Per germline, CDR1 LGHNA and CDR2 YSLEER. This CDR3 is 15 amino acids long. The V gene end was trimmed by 4 bases and the J gene end by 2 bases; junction bases not matched to a gene: 3.

The rearrangement links TRBV6-4 to TRBJ1-1, with TRBD1 as a possible D gene (5 bases). Germline loops: CDR1 MRHNA, CDR2 SNTAGT. CDR3 length: 12 amino acids. Deletions cut 4 bases from V and 4 bases from J, with 7 bases between. This chain's CDR3 is CASSAGGTEAFF. CDR3 DNA sequence: TGTGCCAGCAGTGCCGGGGGCACTGAAGCTTTCTTT.

V is TRBV11-2 and J is TRBJ2-2; 10 positions agree with TRBD1. Germline V gene lookup returns CDR1 SGHAT and CDR2 FQNNGV. This CDR3 has 18 amino acids. Trimming took 0 bases from V and 3 from J; bases not matched to a gene: 7. CDR3 sequence: CASSLEYMGTGDTGELFF. The CDR3, as DNA: TGTGCCAGCAGCTTAGAGTATATGGGGACAGGGGACACCGGGGAGCTGTTTTTT. Based on the CDR3 plus reference TRBV11-2 and TRBJ2-2, the full variable domain is EAGVAQSPRYKIIEKRQSVAFWCNPISGHATLYWYQQILGQGPKLLIQFQNNGVVDDSQLPKDRFSAERLKGVDSTLKIQPAKLEDSAVYLCASSLEYMGTGDTGELFFGEGSRLTVL.

This clone has a single count. V usage is TRBV6-6 and J usage is TRBJ2-7, with a possible D match to TRBD1 (6 bases). The CDR3 is made up of 14 amino acids. CDR1 is MNHNY and CDR2 is SVGAGI in the germline V gene (reference sequence). V lost 5 bases and J lost 0, with 11 bases in between. CDR3 residues: CASSDQDSSYEQYF. As DNA, the CDR3 is TGTGCCAGCAGTGATCAGGACAGCTCCTACGAGCAGTACTTC.

This clone was seen a single time. The rearrangement uses TRBV7-9 and TRBJ2-5; D perhaps matches TRBD1 (6 bases). CDR3 length equals 13 residues. The V and J ends lost 7 bases and 8 bases respectively, with 17 bases between them. Germline V lookup: CDR1 SEHNR, CDR2 FQNEAQ (reference sequence). The CDR3 sequence: CASNPPQGTTQYF. The CDR3 nucleotides read TGTGCCAGCAACCCACCACAGGGAACTACCCAGTACTTC.

The DNA for the CDR3 is TGTGCCAGCACCACCGAGATAGGGGACTATGGCTACACCTTC. Translated, it gives CASTTEIGDYGYTF. The V and J genes are TRBV7-8 and TRBJ1-2; the D gene is possibly TRBD1 (5 bases). The CDR3 is 14 residues long. V was cut by 7 bases and J by 3 bases, with 15 bases left in between. Germline CDR1 and CDR2: SGHVS and FQNEAQ.

This clone was counted only a few times. This sequence joins TRBV6-1 and TRBJ2-7; TRBD2 matches at 10 bases. The CDR3 has 15 residues. CDR1 MNHNS and CDR2 SASEGT come from the germline V gene. The J segment lost 0 bases and the V segment lost 1 base, leaving 0 bases of the junction unmatched. The CDR3 sequence is CASSEGTSGSYEQYF. The CDR3 nucleotides are TGTGCCAGCAGTGAAGGGACTAGCGGCTCCTACGAGCAGTACTTC.

Here the CDR3 reads CASSPRARQVRFTGELFF. CDR3 nucleotide sequence: TGTGCCAGCAGCCCCCGAGCCCGACAGGTCCGGTTCACCGGGGAGCTGTTTTTT. The chain couples TRBV4-2 to TRBJ2-2; D may be TRBD1 (6 bases). CDR3 size: 18 residues. Trimming took off 4 bases at V and 4 bases at J, with 22 bases between the two ends. Germline V lookup: CDR1 LGHNA, CDR2 YNFKEQ.

The chain combines TRBV27 with TRBJ2-7; D perhaps matches TRBD1 (5 bases). Trimming removed 5 bases at V and 4 bases at J, with 18 bases between. Germline V gene data show CDR1 as MNHEY and CDR2 as SMNVEV (reference sequence). The CDR3 has 15 amino acids. The DNA for the CDR3 is TGTGCCAGCAGTCCAACGAAGGGGCAGCGTTACGAGCAGTACTTC. Translation: CASSPTKGQRYEQYF.

This clone appeared a few times. The chain links TRBV27 to TRBJ1-2; 7 nucleotides match TRBD1. Trimming took 9 bases from V and 5 from J; bases not matched to a gene: 15. CDR1 and CDR2 from the germline V gene are MNHEY and SMNVEV (reference sequence). The CDR3 covers 15 residues. CDR3 nucleotide sequence: TGTGCCAGTCGCCAGACAGGGAGGCTGGGGTATGGCTACACCTTC. Translation gives CASRQTGRLGYGYTF.

The chain is built from TRBV29-1 and TRBJ1-2; no clear D gene. This CDR3 spans 12 amino acids. V shed 1 base and J shed 1 base, with 4 bases lying between them. The germline CDR1 and CDR2 sequences are SQVTM and ANQGSEA. The CDR3 reads CSVEGLNYGYTF. The CDR3 region has the DNA TGCAGCGTTGAAGGTCTTAACTATGGCTACACCTTC.

This chain connects TRBV6-5 to TRBJ1-1; 7 nucleotides match TRBD1. Germline V CDR1 and CDR2: MNHEY, SVGAGI. The CDR3 totals 11 residues. Trimming took 8 bases from V and 5 from J; bases not matched to a gene: 2. CDR3 protein: CASQGGTEAFF. CDR3 nucleotide sequence: TGTGCCAGCCAGGGGGGAACTGAAGCTTTCTTT.

This clone was seen a single time. The genes are TRBV2 and TRBJ1-5, with D possibly matching TRBD1 (6 bases). This CDR3 region has 14 residues. From germline, CDR1 is SNHLY and CDR2 FYNNEI. Trimming removed 6 bases from V and 2 bases from J, with 11 bases in between. The CDR3 loop reads CASSDTGRNQPQHF. The CDR3 region has the DNA TGTGCCAGCAGCGACACAGGGCGCAATCAGCCCCAGCATTTT.

The rearrangement joins TRBV9 to TRBJ1-6; tentative D call: TRBD1 (6 bases). V lost 4 bases and J 4 bases, leaving 12 bases between the germline ends. The CDR3 has 15 amino acids. CDR1 is SGDLS, CDR2 YYNGEE, per germline. CDR3 coding DNA: TGTGCCAGCAGCCTCAACAGGGCTTATAATTCACCCCTCCACTTT. This translates into CASSLNRAYNSPLHF.

V usage is TRBV19 and J usage is TRBJ1-1, with 7 bases aligning to TRBD1. Losses at the gene ends were 2 bases for V and 5 bases for J; bases not matched to a gene: 11. The germline gives CDR1 LNHDA, CDR2 SQIVND (reference sequence). The CDR3 has 16 residues. CDR3 loop: CASSIYRGTVTTEAFF. The CDR3 nucleotides are TGTGCCAGTAGTATATATAGGGGGACAGTGACTACTGAAGCTTTCTTT.

The chain uses TRBV18 and TRBJ1-1; D not certain. The CDR3 runs to 12 residues. V was shortened by 3 bases and J by 8 bases, with 10 bases between the two germline ends. CDR1 and CDR2 (germline): KGHSH, LQKENI. The CDR3 spells CASSPGNTEAFF. CDR3 DNA sequence: TGTGCCAGCTCACCCGGGAATACCGAAGCTTTCTTT.

V usage is TRBV7-9 and J usage is TRBJ1-5; D is possibly TRBD1 (5 bases). Per germline, CDR1 SEHNR and CDR2 FQNEAQ (reference sequence). The V end lost 5 bases, the J end lost 10 bases, and 12 bases lay between the germline ends. This CDR3 has 12 amino acids. CDR3 DNA: TGTGCCAGCAGCATCGACGGGGGACCCCAGCATTTT. As protein: CASSIDGGPQHF. The full variable domain, with the rest looked up from reference TRBV7-9 and TRBJ1-5, is DTGVSQNPRHKITKRGQNVTFRCDPISEHNRLYWYRQTLGQGPEFLTYFQNEAQLEKSRLLSDRFSAERPKGSFSTLEIQRTEQGDSAMYLCASSIDGGPQHFGDGTRLSIL.